This entry is about one TCR beta chain. Its antigen is still unknown. Germline V gene lookup returns CDR1 MNHNS and CDR2 SASEGT. CDR3 length: 14 residues. The trim removed 8 bases at V and 9 bases at J, leaving 11 bases unmatched. The data originate from a study of radiotherapy plus CTLA-4 blockade in lung cancer. Broader study findings: Expansion of tumor-derived TCR clones was observed in blood after radiotherapy plus ipilimumab.

TCRdb's table, derived via immunoSEQ multiplex PCR, lists solely in-frame clones and lacks some. The table records around 40,000 clones, just over 85% of them present only once. The specimen was peripheral blood, collected from a patient treated with radiotherapy plus ipilimumab. This clonotype originated in a human donor with non-small cell lung cancer whose response to radiotherapy plus ipilimumab could not be evaluated. The chain joins TRBV6-1 to TRBJ2-1, with TRBD2 matching 9 bases. CDR3 amino acids: CASSAGLAVGEQFF. The CDR3 DNA sequence: TGTGCCAGCTCCGCGGGACTAGCTGTCGGTGAGCAGTTCTTC.